Listed here are 8 T cell receptor beta chains from one sample, sequenced in a study of cytomegalovirus exposure and HLA in healthy donors. PCR amplification relied on 60 Vbeta primers (plus 13 Jbeta primers). Only in-frame clones appear in the TCRdb table, and some are missing; sequencing was by immunoSEQ multiplex PCR. The table lists approximately 140,000 clones, 70% to 80% of them singletons. Sequencing was performed on PBMCs. The receptors were gathered from a female donor in good health and CMV-seronegative.

This clone has just a few counts. The CDR3 DNA reads TGTGCCAGCAGTAGGGAGGACAGGGGCTATGGCTACACCTTC. This codes for CASSREDRGYGYTF. The rearrangement links TRBV2 to TRBJ1-2; 9 bases are a match to TRBD1. The CDR3 sequence is 14 residues long. CDR1 is SNHLY, CDR2 FYNNEI, per germline. V was clipped by 5 bases and J by 4 bases; unmatched bases: 5.

The J gene is TRBJ2-3, the V gene TRBV5-6; TRBD1 matches 8 bases. This CDR3 is built from 15 residues. Germline-derived CDR1 and CDR2 are SGHDT and YYEEEE. J was trimmed by 3 bases and V by 0 bases; bases with no gene match: 3. CDR3 in amino acids: CASSLGTGKTDTQYF. The CDR3 bases are TGTGCCAGCAGCTTGGGGACAGGGAAGACAGATACGCAGTATTTT.

This chain uses TRBV5-6 with TRBJ2-5, with 9 bases that match TRBD1. CDR1 and CDR2 from the germline V gene are SGHDT and YYEEEE. V dropped 0 bases and J dropped 2; count of bases not matched to a gene: 5. The CDR3 has 16 residues. The CDR3 nucleotides read TGTGCCAGCAGCTTGGACAGGGGGCGGTGGCAAGAGACCCAGTACTTC. Translating gives CASSLDRGRWQETQYF.

This rearrangement joins TRBV19 to TRBJ2-1, with TRBD2 matching 7 bases. Germline V gene data show CDR1 as LNHDA and CDR2 as SQIVND (reference sequence). The CDR3 consists of 17 residues. The V and J ends lost 3 bases and 0 bases, in that order; junction bases with no gene match: 8. CDR3 amino acids: CASSMSGGSGSYNEQFF. In DNA, the CDR3 is TGTGCCAGTAGTATGTCCGGCGGGAGTGGCTCCTACAATGAGCAGTTCTTC.

This sequence joins TRBV6-5 and TRBJ2-5; a weak D match, TRBD1 (5 bases). The CDR3 runs 15 residues. V was cut by 0 bases and J by 5 bases, with 13 bases left in between. Germline V gives CDR1 MNHEY, CDR2 SVGAGI. In nucleotides, the CDR3 is TGTGCCAGCAGTTACTCGCTAGGGGCCGGGGAGACCCAGTACTTC. Translated: CASSYSLGAGETQYF.

This clone has more than one count but fewer than ten. V usage is TRBV15 and J usage is TRBJ1-5; D possibly corresponds to TRBD1 (6 bases). V lost 4 bases, J lost 6 bases, and 13 bases lay in between. Per germline, CDR1 LNHNV and CDR2 YYDKDF (reference sequence). CDR3 length: 14 amino acids. CDR3 in DNA: TGTGCCACCAGCATCGGCGGGGGCGGTCAGCCCCAGCATTTT. Amino acid sequence: CATSIGGGGQPQHF.

This clone was observed a single time. The chain joins TRBV5-1 to TRBJ2-1; the match to TRBD2 covers 14 bases. The V and J ends lost 4 bases and 6 bases, in that order; junction bases with no gene match: 3. Germline lookup yields CDR1 SGHRS and CDR2 YFSETQ. The CDR3 is 15 amino acids. The CDR3: CASSPGTSGGNEQFF. CDR3 in DNA: TGCGCCAGCAGCCCCGGGACTAGCGGGGGCAATGAGCAGTTCTTC.

The chain recombines TRBV5-1 with TRBJ2-7, with 9 nucleotides matching TRBD1. This CDR3 is built from 14 residues. The V gene end was trimmed by 3 bases and the J gene end by 3 bases; junction bases not matched to a gene: 4. Germline V gene lookup returns CDR1 SGHRS and CDR2 YFSETQ. The CDR3 here is CASSSTGGVYEQYF. DNA for the CDR3: TGCGCCAGCAGCTCTACAGGGGGCGTCTACGAGCAGTACTTC. The full variable domain, with the rest looked up from reference TRBV5-1 and TRBJ2-7, is KAGVTQTPRYLIKTRGQQVTLSCSPISGHRSVSWYQQTPGQGLQFLFEYFSETQRNKGNFPGRFSGRQFSNSRSEMNVSTLELGDSALYLCASSSTGGVYEQYFGPGTRLTVT.